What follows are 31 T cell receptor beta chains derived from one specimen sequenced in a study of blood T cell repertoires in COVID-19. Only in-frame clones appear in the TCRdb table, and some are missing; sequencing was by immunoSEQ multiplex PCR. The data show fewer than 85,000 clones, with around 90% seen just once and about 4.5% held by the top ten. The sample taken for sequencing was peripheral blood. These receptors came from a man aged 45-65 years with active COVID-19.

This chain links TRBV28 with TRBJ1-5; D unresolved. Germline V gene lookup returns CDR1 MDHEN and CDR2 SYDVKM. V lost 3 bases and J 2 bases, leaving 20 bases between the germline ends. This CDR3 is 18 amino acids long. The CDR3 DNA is TGTGCCAGCAGTTTCTCCCACGGGGAAATGGTGGGCAATCAGCCCCAGCATTTT. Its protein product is CASSFSHGEMVGNQPQHF.

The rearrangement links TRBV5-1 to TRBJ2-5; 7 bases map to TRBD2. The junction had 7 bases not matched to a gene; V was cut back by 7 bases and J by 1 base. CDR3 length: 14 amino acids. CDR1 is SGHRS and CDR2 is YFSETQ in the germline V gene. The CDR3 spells CASASGGGQETQYF. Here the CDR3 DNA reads TGCGCCAGCGCTAGTGGCGGGGGCCAAGAGACCCAGTACTTC.

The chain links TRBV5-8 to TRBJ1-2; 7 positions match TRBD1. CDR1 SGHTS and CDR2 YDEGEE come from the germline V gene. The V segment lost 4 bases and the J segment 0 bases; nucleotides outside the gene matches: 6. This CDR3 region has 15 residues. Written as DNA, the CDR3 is TGTGCCAGCAGCCGGGACAGCTACCCTAACTATGGCTACACCTTC. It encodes CASSRDSYPNYGYTF.

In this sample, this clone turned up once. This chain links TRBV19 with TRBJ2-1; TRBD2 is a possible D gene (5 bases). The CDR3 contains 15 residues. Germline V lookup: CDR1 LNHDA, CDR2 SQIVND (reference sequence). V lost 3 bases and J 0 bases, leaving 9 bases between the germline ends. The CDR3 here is CASSIGLNSYNEQFF. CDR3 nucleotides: TGTGCCAGTAGTATCGGACTCAACTCCTACAATGAGCAGTTCTTC. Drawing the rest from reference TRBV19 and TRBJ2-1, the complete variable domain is DGGITQSPKYLFRKEGQNVTLSCEQNLNHDAMYWYRQDPGQGLRLIYYSQIVNDFQKGDIAEGYSVSREKKESFPLTVTSAQKNPTAFYLCASSIGLNSYNEQFFGPGTRLTVL.

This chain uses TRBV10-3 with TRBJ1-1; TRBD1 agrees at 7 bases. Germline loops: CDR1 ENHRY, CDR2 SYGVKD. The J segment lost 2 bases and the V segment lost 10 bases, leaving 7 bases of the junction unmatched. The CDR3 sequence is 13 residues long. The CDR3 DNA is TGTGCCACGACGGGACAGCAAAACACTGAAGCTTTCTTT. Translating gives CATTGQQNTEAFF.

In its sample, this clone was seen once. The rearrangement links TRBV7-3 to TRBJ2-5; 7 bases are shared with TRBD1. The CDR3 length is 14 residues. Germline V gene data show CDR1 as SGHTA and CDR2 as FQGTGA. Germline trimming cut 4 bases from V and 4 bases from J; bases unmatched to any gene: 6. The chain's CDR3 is CASSSHPGGETQYF. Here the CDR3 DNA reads TGTGCCAGCAGCTCCCACCCAGGGGGAGAGACCCAGTACTTC.

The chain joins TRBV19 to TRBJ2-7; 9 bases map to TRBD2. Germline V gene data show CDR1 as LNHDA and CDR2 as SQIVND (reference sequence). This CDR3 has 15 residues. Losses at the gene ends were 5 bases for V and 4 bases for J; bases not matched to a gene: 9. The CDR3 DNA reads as TGTGCCAGTAGTGCCCGGGGGGGACTAGCTTACGAGCAGTACTTC. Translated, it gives CASSARGGLAYEQYF.

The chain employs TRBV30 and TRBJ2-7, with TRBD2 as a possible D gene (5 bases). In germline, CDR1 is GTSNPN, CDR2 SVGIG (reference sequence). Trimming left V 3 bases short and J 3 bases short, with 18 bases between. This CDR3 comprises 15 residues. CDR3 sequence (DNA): TGTGCCTGGAGCTCACCAATCTCCGGGGACTACGAGCAGTACTTC. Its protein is CAWSSPISGDYEQYF.

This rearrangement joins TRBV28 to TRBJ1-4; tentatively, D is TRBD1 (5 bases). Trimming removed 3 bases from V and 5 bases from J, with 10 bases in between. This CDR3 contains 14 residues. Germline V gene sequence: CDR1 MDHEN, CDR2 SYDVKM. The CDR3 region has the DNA TGTGCCAGCAGTTTTAGGGGAGGAAATGAAAAACTGTTTTTT. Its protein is CASSFRGGNEKLFF. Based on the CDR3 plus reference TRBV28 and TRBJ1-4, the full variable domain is DVKVTQSSRYLVKRTGEKVFLECVQDMDHENMFWYRQDPGLGLRLIYFSYDVKMKEKGDIPEGYSVSREKKERFSLILESASTNQTSMYLCASSFRGGNEKLFFGSGTQLSVL.

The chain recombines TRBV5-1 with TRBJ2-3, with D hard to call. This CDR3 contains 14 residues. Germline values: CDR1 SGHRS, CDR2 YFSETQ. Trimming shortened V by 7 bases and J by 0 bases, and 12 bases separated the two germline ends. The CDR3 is CASCRHGSTDTQYF. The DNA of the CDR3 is TGCGCCAGCTGTCGACACGGAAGCACAGATACGCAGTATTTT. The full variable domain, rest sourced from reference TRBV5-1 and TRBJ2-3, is KAGVTQTPRYLIKTRGQQVTLSCSPISGHRSVSWYQQTPGQGLQFLFEYFSETQRNKGNFPGRFSGRQFSNSRSEMNVSTLELGDSALYLCASCRHGSTDTQYFGPGTRLTVL.

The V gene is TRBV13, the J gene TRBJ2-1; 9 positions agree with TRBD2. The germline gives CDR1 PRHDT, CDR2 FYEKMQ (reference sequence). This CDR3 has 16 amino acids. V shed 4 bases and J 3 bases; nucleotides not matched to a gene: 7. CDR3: CASSSAGGLGYNEQFF. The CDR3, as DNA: TGTGCCAGCAGCTCGGCGGGGGGGCTTGGCTACAATGAGCAGTTCTTC.

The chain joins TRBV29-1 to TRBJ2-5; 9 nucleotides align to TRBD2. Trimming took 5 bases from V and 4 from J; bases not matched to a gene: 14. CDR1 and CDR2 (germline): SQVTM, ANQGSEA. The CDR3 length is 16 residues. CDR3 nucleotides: TGCAGCGTTTTCGTCTTACTAGCGGGTTTGCTAGAGACCCAGTACTTC. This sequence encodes CSVFVLLAGLLETQYF.

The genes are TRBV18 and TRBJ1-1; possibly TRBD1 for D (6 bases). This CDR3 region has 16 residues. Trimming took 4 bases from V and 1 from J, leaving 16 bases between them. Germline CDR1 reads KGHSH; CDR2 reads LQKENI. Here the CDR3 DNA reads TGTGCCAGCTCACAGCGGGGGGGCGCGGGGAACACTGAAGCTTTCTTT. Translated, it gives CASSQRGGAGNTEAFF. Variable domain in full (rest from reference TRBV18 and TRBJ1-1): NAGVMQNPRHLVRRRGQEARLRCSPMKGHSHVYWYRQLPEEGLKFMVYLQKENIIDESGMPKERFSAEFPKEGPSILRIQQVVRGDSAAYFCASSQRGGAGNTEAFFGQGTRLTVV.

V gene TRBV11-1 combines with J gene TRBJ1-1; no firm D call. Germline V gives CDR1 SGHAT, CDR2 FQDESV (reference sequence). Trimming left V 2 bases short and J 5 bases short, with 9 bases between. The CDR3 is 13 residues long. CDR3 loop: CASSLRRTTEAFF. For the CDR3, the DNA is TGTGCCAGCAGCTTACGCCGGACTACTGAAGCTTTCTTT.

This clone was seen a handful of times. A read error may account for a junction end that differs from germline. The DNA of the CDR3 is TGTGCCACCTTAGGACAGATCTATAGCTACACCTTC. Translation: CATLGQIYSYTF. J is TRBJ1-2 and V is TRBV28, with D perhaps TRBD1 (6 bases). Germline V gene sequence: CDR1 MDHEN, CDR2 SYDVKM. The CDR3 totals 12 residues.

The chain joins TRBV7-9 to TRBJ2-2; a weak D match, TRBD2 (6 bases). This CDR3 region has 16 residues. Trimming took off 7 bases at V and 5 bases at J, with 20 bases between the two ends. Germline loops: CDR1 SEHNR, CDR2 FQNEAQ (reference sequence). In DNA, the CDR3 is TGTGCCAGCACATCCCCCGGAGGGGAGATAACCGGGGAGCTGTTTTTT. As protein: CASTSPGGEITGELFF.

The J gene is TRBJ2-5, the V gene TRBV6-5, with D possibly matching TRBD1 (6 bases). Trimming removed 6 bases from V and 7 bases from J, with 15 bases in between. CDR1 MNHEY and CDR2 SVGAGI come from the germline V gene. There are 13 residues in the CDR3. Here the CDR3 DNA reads TGTGCCAGCAGAGCCACAGGGTTGGGGACCCAGTACTTC. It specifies CASRATGLGTQYF.

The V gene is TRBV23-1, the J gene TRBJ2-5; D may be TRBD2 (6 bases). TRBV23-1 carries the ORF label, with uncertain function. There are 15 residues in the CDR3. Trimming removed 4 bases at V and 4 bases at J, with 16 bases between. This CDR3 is CASSLYLGGGETQYF. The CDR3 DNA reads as TGCGCCAGCAGTCTTTATCTGGGAGGTGGAGAGACCCAGTACTTC.

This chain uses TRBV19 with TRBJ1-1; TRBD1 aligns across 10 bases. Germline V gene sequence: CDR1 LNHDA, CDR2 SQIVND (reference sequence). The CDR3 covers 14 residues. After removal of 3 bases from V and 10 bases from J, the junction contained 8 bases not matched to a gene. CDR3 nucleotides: TGTGCCAGTAGTATCCAAGGACAGGGGGTGGGAGCTTTCTTT. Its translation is CASSIQGQGVGAFF.

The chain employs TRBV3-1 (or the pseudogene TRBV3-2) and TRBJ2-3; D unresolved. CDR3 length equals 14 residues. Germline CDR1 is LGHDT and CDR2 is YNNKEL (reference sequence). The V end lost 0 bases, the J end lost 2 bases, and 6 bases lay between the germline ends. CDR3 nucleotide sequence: TGTGCCAGCAGCCAAGAATACACCACAGATACGCAGTATTTT. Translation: CASSQEYTTDTQYF.

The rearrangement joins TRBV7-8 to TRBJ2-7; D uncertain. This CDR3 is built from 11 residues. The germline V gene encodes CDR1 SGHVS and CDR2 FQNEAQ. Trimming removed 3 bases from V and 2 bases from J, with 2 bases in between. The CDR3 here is CASSFTYEQYF. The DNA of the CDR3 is TGTGCCAGCAGCTTTACCTACGAGCAGTACTTC. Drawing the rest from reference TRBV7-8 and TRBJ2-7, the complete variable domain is GAGVSQSPRYKVAKRGQDVALRCDPISGHVSLFWYQQALGQGPEFLTYFQNEAQLDKSGLPSDRFFAERPEGSVSTLKIQRTQQEDSAVYLCASSFTYEQYFGPGTRLTVT.

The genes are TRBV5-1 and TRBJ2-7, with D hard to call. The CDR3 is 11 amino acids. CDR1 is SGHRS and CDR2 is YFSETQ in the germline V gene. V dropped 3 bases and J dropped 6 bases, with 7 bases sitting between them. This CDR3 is CASSSSVEQYF. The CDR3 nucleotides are TGCGCCAGCAGCTCCTCTGTCGAGCAGTACTTC.

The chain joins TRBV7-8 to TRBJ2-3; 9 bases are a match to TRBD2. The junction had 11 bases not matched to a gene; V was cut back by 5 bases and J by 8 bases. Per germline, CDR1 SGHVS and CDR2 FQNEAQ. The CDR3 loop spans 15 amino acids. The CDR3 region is CASSGGTSSGGTQYF. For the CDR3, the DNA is TGTGCCAGCAGCGGCGGGACTAGCTCTGGTGGTACGCAGTATTTT.

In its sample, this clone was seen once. The chain's CDR3 is CASSRSYRSEQYF. CDR3 sequence (DNA): TGTGCCAGTAGTAGATCATACAGGAGCGAGCAGTACTTC. The chain has TRBV19 and TRBJ2-7; D is possibly TRBD1 (5 bases). Germline lookup yields CDR1 LNHDA and CDR2 SQIVND (reference sequence). The CDR3 loop spans 13 amino acids. V was trimmed by 4 bases and J by 6 bases, leaving 13 bases between them.

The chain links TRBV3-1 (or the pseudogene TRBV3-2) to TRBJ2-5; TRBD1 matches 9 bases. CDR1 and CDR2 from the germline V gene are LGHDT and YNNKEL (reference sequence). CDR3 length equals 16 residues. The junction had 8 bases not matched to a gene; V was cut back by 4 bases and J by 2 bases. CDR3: CASSPGTGRGQETQYF. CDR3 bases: TGTGCCAGCAGCCCCGGGACAGGGCGGGGGCAAGAGACCCAGTACTTC.

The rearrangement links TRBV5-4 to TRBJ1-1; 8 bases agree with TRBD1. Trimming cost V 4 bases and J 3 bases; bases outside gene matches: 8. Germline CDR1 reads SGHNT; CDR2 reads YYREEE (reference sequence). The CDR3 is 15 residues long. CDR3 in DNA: TGTGCCAGCAGCAAAACGACAGGGGTGCACACTGAAGCTTTCTTT. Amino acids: CASSKTTGVHTEAFF.

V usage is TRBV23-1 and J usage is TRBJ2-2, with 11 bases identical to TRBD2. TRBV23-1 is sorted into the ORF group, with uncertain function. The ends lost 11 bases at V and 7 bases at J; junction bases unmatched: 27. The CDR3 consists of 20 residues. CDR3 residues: CAGPIERGLAGGMKDGELFF. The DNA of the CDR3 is TGCGCCGGCCCTATAGAACGCGGGCTAGCGGGAGGAATGAAGGACGGGGAGCTGTTTTTT.

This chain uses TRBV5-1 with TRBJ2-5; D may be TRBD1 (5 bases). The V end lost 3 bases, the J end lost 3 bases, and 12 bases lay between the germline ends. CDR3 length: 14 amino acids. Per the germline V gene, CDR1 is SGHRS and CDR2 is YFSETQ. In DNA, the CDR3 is TGCGCCAGCAGCTCCCTGACAGTAAAAGAGACCCAGTACTTC. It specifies CASSSLTVKETQYF.

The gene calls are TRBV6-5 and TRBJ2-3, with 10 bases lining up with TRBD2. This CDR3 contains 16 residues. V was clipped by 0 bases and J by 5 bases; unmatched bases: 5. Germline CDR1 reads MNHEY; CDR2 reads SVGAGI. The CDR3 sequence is CASSYSASGGGDTQYF. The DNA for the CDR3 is TGTGCCAGCAGTTACTCGGCTAGCGGGGGCGGAGATACGCAGTATTTT.

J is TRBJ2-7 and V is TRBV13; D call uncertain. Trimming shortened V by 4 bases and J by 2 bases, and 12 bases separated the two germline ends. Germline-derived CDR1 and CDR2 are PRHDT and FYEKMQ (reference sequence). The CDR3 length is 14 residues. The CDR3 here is CASSSRGGTYEQYF. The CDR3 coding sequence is TGTGCCAGCAGCTCCCGAGGCGGAACCTACGAGCAGTACTTC.

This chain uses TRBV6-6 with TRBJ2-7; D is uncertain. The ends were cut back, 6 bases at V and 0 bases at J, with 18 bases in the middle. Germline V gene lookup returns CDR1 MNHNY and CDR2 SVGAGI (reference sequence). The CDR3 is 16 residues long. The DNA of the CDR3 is TGTGCCAGCAGCTCTCCCGGGTGGAAGAGCTCCTACGAGCAGTACTTC. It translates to CASSSPGWKSSYEQYF.